A selection of T cell receptor beta chains follows, all from one sample in a study of PD-L1 blockade in urothelial cancer. Libraries were prepared by immunoSEQ multiplex PCR; TCRdb keeps only in-frame clonotypes and omits some of them. Of about 51,000 clones listed, 85% to 90% are singletons. Sequencing was performed on PBMCs, taken around atezolizumab (anti-PD-L1) treatment. The source of these receptors is a man in his fifties or sixties with urothelial cancer. Each CDR3 is given with its conserved first and last residue. A D gene is named only where the DNA matches it firmly. Clone size is shown for a subset of rows, as once, few, many or a class of expanded clone.

v_call	cdr3_length	clone_size	j_call	d_call	cdr3_nt	cdr3_aa
TRBV7-2	15	-	TRBJ2-4	-	TGTGCCAGCAGTCGAGACGGGGTAGCCAAAAACATTCAGTACTTC	CASSRDGVAKNIQYF
TRBV21-1	19	few	TRBJ2-7	-	TGTGCCAGCAGCACACGGGGACTAGCGGGGCTCAAAAGCTCCTACGAGCAGTACTTC	CASSTRGLAGLKSSYEQYF
TRBV5-1	16	-	TRBJ1-2	TRBD1	TGCGCCAGCAGCCACATTGGGGACAGGCCAGAGGATGGCTACACCTTC	CASSHIGDRPEDGYTF
TRBV19	13	once	TRBJ1-4	-	TGTGCCAGTACCGGCAGGGTTGGGGAAAAACTGTTTTTT	CASTGRVGEKLFF
TRBV6-1	14	-	TRBJ1-1	TRBD1	TGTGCCAGCATGCTCCAGGGGGCATGGACTGAAGCTTTCTTT	CASMLQGAWTEAFF
TRBV11-2	16	-	TRBJ2-5	TRBD2	TGTGCCAGCAGCTTTGGGAGCAGCGGGGGACAAGAGACCCAGTACTTC	CASSFGSSGGQETQYF
TRBV5-1	15	-	TRBJ2-7	TRBD1	TGCGCCAGCAGCTTGGCTAATGGACAGGGACACGAGCAGTACTTC	CASSLANGQGHEQYF
TRBV4-3	15	-	TRBJ1-4	TRBD1	TGCGCCAGCAGCCAAGATGGGGACAGGGCTGAAAAACTGTTTTTT	CASSQDGDRAEKLFF
TRBV6-5	15	-	TRBJ2-2	-	TGTGCCAGCAGTTACCAGGACTCACCGATCGGGGAGCTGTTTTTT	CASSYQDSPIGELFF
TRBV2	15	-	TRBJ2-6	-	TGTGCCAGCAAGCAGGGTCGAGCGGGGGCCAACGTCCTGACTTTC	CASKQGRAGANVLTF
TRBV5-1	16	-	TRBJ2-2	-	TGCGCCAGCAGCTTGGATGGGGGCGCGAACACCGGGGAGCTGTTTTTT	CASSLDGGANTGELFF
TRBV5-1	15	-	TRBJ1-1	TRBD1	TGCGCCAGCAGCGCAAGACAGGGGCCGAACACTGAAGCTTTCTTT	CASSARQGPNTEAFF
TRBV11-2	16	-	TRBJ1-2	TRBD1	TGTGCCAGCAGCCCCACGGTGGGACAGAGCTCTTATGGCTACACCTTC	CASSPTVGQSSYGYTF
TRBV7-6	13	-	TRBJ1-2	-	TGTGCCAGCAGCCCCGACAGCTCCTATGGCTACACCTTC	CASSPDSSYGYTF
TRBV7-3	12	-	TRBJ2-1	-	TGTGCCAGCGCGCGGGACTTCAATGAGCAGTTCTTC	CASARDFNEQFF
TRBV9	15	-	TRBJ2-7	TRBD2	TGTGCCAGCAGCGTAGCGGTAGCGGGGGTCTACGAGCAGTACTTC	CASSVAVAGVYEQYF
TRBV21-1	15	-	TRBJ2-7	-	TGTGCCAGCAGGGGCACCCGTCCGAGCTCCTACGAGCAGTACTTC	CASRGTRPSSYEQYF
TRBV5-6	11	-	TRBJ2-7	-	TGTGCCAGCAGCTTCCGGGACGAGCAGTACTTC	CASSFRDEQYF
TRBV5-1	14	-	TRBJ1-1	-	TGCGCCAGCACCCAGACAGGATCGCACACTGAAGCTTTCTTT	CASTQTGSHTEAFF
TRBV5-4	15	-	TRBJ1-1	TRBD1	TGTGCCAGCAGCCTAAGTCCAGGGGGGAACACTGAAGCTTTCTTT	CASSLSPGGNTEAFF
TRBV7-2	14	-	TRBJ1-5	-	TGTGCCAGCAGCTTAGGACAGACGAATCAGCCCCAGCATTTT	CASSLGQTNQPQHF
TRBV7-2	15	-	TRBJ2-5	-	TGTGCCAGCAGCTTTCTAGCGACCCACCAAGAGACCCAGTACTTC	CASSFLATHQETQYF
TRBV28	13	-	TRBJ2-5	TRBD1	TGTGCCAGCAGGACAGGGGGCCGGGAGACCCAGTACTTC	CASRTGGRETQYF
TRBV5-1	16	-	TRBJ2-2	TRBD1	TGCGCCAGCAGCAGATCCGGGACAGATGGGGCCGGGGAGCTGTTTTTT	CASSRSGTDGAGELFF
TRBV5-5	15	-	TRBJ2-1	TRBD2	TGTGCCAGCAGCTTGAGGTCTAGGACTAGCGTTGAGCAGTTCTTC	CASSLRSRTSVEQFF
TRBV19	17	-	TRBJ2-3	TRBD2	TGTGCCAGTAGTAAGGGACTAGCGGGACCCCGCACAGATACGCAGTATTTT	CASSKGLAGPRTDTQYF
TRBV19	15	-	TRBJ2-3	TRBD2	TGTGCCAGTAGTATGGGAAGCGGGGGCACAGATACGCAGTATTTT	CASSMGSGGTDTQYF
TRBV5-8	16	-	TRBJ2-1	-	TGTGCCAGCAGCTTCTATCTGTCTAGGCCCTACAATGAGCAGTTCTTC	CASSFYLSRPYNEQFF
TRBV6-1	14	-	TRBJ1-2	-	TGTGCCAGCAGTGAACAGGGAGGCCGCTATGGCTACACCTTC	CASSEQGGRYGYTF
TRBV7-2	14	-	TRBJ2-4	-	TGTGCCAGCAGCTTAAGTGGAGGAGAAAACATTCAGTACTTC	CASSLSGGENIQYF
TRBV18	14	-	TRBJ1-1	-	TGTGCCAGCTCACCTGGGGCTCCGAACACTGAAGCTTTCTTT	CASSPGAPNTEAFF
TRBV2	11	-	TRBJ2-1	-	TGTGCCAGCAGTGTTCTCAATGAGCAGTTCTTC	CASSVLNEQFF
TRBV30	16	-	TRBJ1-1	-	TGTGCCTGGATGAAGAGCGGGGGGCGTTGGAACACTGAAGCTTTCTTT	CAWMKSGGRWNTEAFF
TRBV28	15	once	TRBJ2-3	TRBD2	TGTGCCAGCAGAACCGGGACTAGCGGCACAGATACGCAGTATTTT	CASRTGTSGTDTQYF
TRBV11-2	13	-	TRBJ2-5	-	TGTGCCAGCAGCTTACAGGGAGGAGAGACCCAGTACTTC	CASSLQGGETQYF
TRBV27	14	-	TRBJ2-2	TRBD2	TGTGCCAGCACTAGCGGGACGAACACCGGGGAGCTGTTTTTT	CASTSGTNTGELFF
TRBV5-1	13	-	TRBJ1-1	-	TGCGCCAGCAGCCCCCAGGGAAACACTGAAGCTTTCTTT	CASSPQGNTEAFF
TRBV27	13	-	TRBJ2-7	-	TGTGCCAGCAGTTTAGCCCTCGAGGACTGGCTAAGTTTC	CASSLALEDWLSF
TRBV30	14	-	TRBJ2-5	TRBD1	TGTGCCTGGAGTATAGAGACAGGGTTCGAGACCCAGTACTTC	CAWSIETGFETQYF
TRBV19	17	-	TRBJ1-5	TRBD1	TGTGCCAGTAGTAAAAAACCGACAGGGGGCGCGAGCCAGCCCCAGCATTTT	CASSKKPTGGASQPQHF
TRBV2	15	-	TRBJ2-7	-	TGTGCCAGCAGTGAAGCGAATCAAGGACTCTACGAGCAGTACTTC	CASSEANQGLYEQYF
TRBV6-6	16	-	TRBJ2-3	TRBD1	TGTGCCAGCTGGCGGTATGGACAGGTGATCACAGATACGCAGTATTTT	CASWRYGQVITDTQYF
TRBV4-3	17	-	TRBJ2-2	TRBD1	TGCGCCAGCAGCCAAGAGTCCGGGACAGGGGTTTCCGGGGAGCTGTTTTTT	CASSQESGTGVSGELFF
TRBV19	14	-	TRBJ1-1	-	TGTGCCAGTACCGACCCCCCGGGGAACACTGAAGCTTTCTTT	CASTDPPGNTEAFF
TRBV28	19	-	TRBJ1-1	-	TGTGCCAGCAGGTTTGACCACTGGGGAGGACTCACCCGGGGCACTGAAGCTTTCTTT	CASRFDHWGGLTRGTEAFF
TRBV11-2	18	-	TRBJ2-3	TRBD2	TGTGCCAGCAGCTTAGAAAGTTTCGAGCGGGGGGGCCCAGATACGCAGTATTTT	CASSLESFERGGPDTQYF
TRBV28	13	-	TRBJ1-5	-	TGTGCCAGCATCGGACACGGAAATCAGCCCCAGCATTTT	CASIGHGNQPQHF
TRBV6-5	13	-	TRBJ2-7	-	TGTGCCAGCAGTTATAGGGGACACTACGAGCAGTACTTC	CASSYRGHYEQYF
TRBV12-1	15	-	TRBJ2-7	-	TGTGCCAGCAGCCTCACCGGGACAGCCTCCTACGAGCAGTACTTC	CASSLTGTASYEQYF
TRBV12-5	15	-	TRBJ2-2	TRBD2	TGTGCTAGTGGTTACGCCACTAGCGGCACCGGGGAGCTGTTTTTT	CASGYATSGTGELFF
TRBV19	14	-	TRBJ1-2	-	TGTGCCAGTAGTATAACCGGAGTCACCTATGGCTACACCTTC	CASSITGVTYGYTF
TRBV19	16	-	TRBJ2-2	TRBD1	TGTGCCAGTAGTAGAAGGGGACAGGGTTCCCCCGGGGAGCTGTTTTTT	CASSRRGQGSPGELFF
TRBV5-4	18	-	TRBJ1-2	-	TGTGCCAGCAGCTTGGTCAGCGTCAGGGCCCTCTTTAACTATGGCTACACCTTC	CASSLVSVRALFNYGYTF
TRBV11-2	15	-	TRBJ2-5	-	TGTGCCAGCAGCTTAGGGCGGGGGCCTCAAGAGACCCAGTACTTC	CASSLGRGPQETQYF
TRBV6-6	15	once	TRBJ2-3	-	TGTGCCAGCAGCAGCCCGGGACTTAACGCAGATACGCAGTATTTT	CASSSPGLNADTQYF